The 18 T cell receptor beta chains presented below share a single source sample, sequenced in a study of T cells after yellow fever vaccination. TCRdb re-called the 5' RACE reads through MiXCR, storing one row per CDR3 protein. The data show approximately 580,000 distinct CDR3 sequences, about a sixth seen once. The sequenced sample was PBMCs, obtained 5 days after the first yellow fever vaccination. These TCRs come from a man aged 18 to 30 who received the YFV17D yellow fever vaccine.

The V gene is TRBV2, the J gene TRBJ1-6, with D maybe TRBD1 (5 bases). V lost 4 bases and J lost 10, with 11 bases in between. This CDR3 is built from 13 residues. CDR1 and CDR2 (germline): SNHLY, FYNNEI. The CDR3 DNA reads TGTGCCAGCAGTGGGGACGGCGACTCACCCCTCCACTTT. Translating it yields CASSGDGDSPLHF. The full variable domain, its missing parts supplied by reference TRBV2 and TRBJ1-6, is EPEVTQTPSHQVTQMGQEVILRCVPISNHLYFYWYRQILGQKVEFLVSFYNNEISEKSEIFDDQFSVERPDGSNFTLKIRSTKLEDSAMYFCASSGDGDSPLHFGNGTRLTVT.

This clonotype was counted many times. The chain couples TRBV5-8 to TRBJ1-1; D is undetermined. Germline CDR1 reads SGHTS; CDR2 reads YDEGEE. This CDR3 has 13 amino acids. The V gene lost 1 base and the J gene lost 4 bases, with 8 bases spanning the gap. CDR3 loop: CASSLIPGTEAFF. For the CDR3, the DNA is TGTGCCAGCAGCTTGATCCCGGGCACTGAAGCTTTCTTT.

In this sample, this clonotype turned up a few times. This sequence joins TRBV12-3 or TRBV12-4 and TRBJ1-1, with no clear D. The CDR3 has 14 residues. V was trimmed by 5 bases and J by 4 bases, leaving 14 bases between them. CDR3 loop: CASSPNHDSTEAFF. DNA of the CDR3: TGTGCCAGCAGTCCGAATCATGATTCCACTGAAGCTTTCTTT.

In its sample, this clonotype was seen a few times. This rearrangement joins TRBV4-3 to TRBJ2-2; the match to TRBD1 covers 8 bases. The CDR3 is 17 amino acids. Germline V lookup: CDR1 LGHNA, CDR2 YSLEER. V shed 1 base, J shed 0 bases, and the junction held 4 bases outside the gene matches. The chain's CDR3 is CASSQGAGGANTGELFF. The CDR3 nucleotides read TGCGCCAGCAGCCAAGGGGCAGGGGGCGCGAACACCGGGGAGCTGTTTTTT.

Here the CDR3 DNA reads TGTGCCTGGAGTCCCTTGACAGGGACTAATCAGCCCCAGCATTTT. Translating it yields CAWSPLTGTNQPQHF. The genes are TRBV30 and TRBJ1-5, with 7 positions matching TRBD1. The CDR3 loop spans 15 amino acids. Losses at the gene ends were 2 bases for V and 4 bases for J; bases not matched to a gene: 8. Germline-derived CDR1 and CDR2 are GTSNPN and SVGIG (reference sequence).

This clonotype was seen a handful of times. V and J are TRBV7-6 and TRBJ2-1; the D gene is possibly TRBD2 (5 bases). The CDR3 is 16 amino acids. V lost 4 bases, J lost 0 bases, and 13 bases lay in between. Germline CDR1 SGHVS, CDR2 FNYEAQ. CDR3 in amino acids: CASSSMGAGSYNEQFF. DNA of the CDR3: TGTGCCAGCAGCTCTATGGGTGCGGGCTCCTACAATGAGCAGTTCTTC.

This clonotype was counted between two and nine times. The CDR3 sequence is CASSFRTSESSYNSPLHF. The DNA of the CDR3 is TGCGCCAGCAGCTTTAGGACTTCGGAGAGCTCCTATAATTCACCCCTCCACTTT. V usage is TRBV5-1 and J usage is TRBJ1-6; D is uncertain. The germline V gene has CDR1 SGHRS and CDR2 YFSETQ. V was clipped by 2 bases and J by 0 bases, with 15 bases between them. This CDR3 has 18 residues. Variable domain in full (rest from reference TRBV5-1 and TRBJ1-6): KAGVTQTPRYLIKTRGQQVTLSCSPISGHRSVSWYQQTPGQGLQFLFEYFSETQRNKGNFPGRFSGRQFSNSRSEMNVSTLELGDSALYLCASSFRTSESSYNSPLHFGNGTRLTVT.

In its sample, this clonotype was seen a few times. The chain recombines TRBV20-1 with TRBJ2-6; D remains unclear. The germline V and J ends were trimmed by 1 base and 0 bases, with 7 bases remaining between them. The CDR3 consists of 15 residues. The germline V gene encodes CDR1 DFQATT and CDR2 SNEGSKA (reference sequence). The CDR3 sequence is CSARVSTSGANVLTF. CDR3 DNA sequence: TGCAGTGCTAGAGTTTCGACCTCTGGGGCCAACGTCCTGACTTTC.

The rearrangement uses TRBV5-1 and TRBJ1-4; D is possibly TRBD1 (6 bases). CDR1 SGHRS and CDR2 YFSETQ come from the germline V gene. V was trimmed by 5 bases and J by 3 bases, leaving 11 bases between them. The CDR3 sequence is 14 residues long. The CDR3 protein is CASSEGGANEKLFF. CDR3 bases: TGCGCCAGCAGTGAGGGGGGAGCTAATGAAAAACTGTTTTTT.

The table lists this clonotype with a few counts. V gene TRBV5-1 combines with J gene TRBJ2-3, with 8 bases lining up with TRBD1. The V segment lost 4 bases and the J segment 4 bases; nucleotides outside the gene matches: 5. CDR3 length: 14 amino acids. The germline CDR1 and CDR2 sequences are SGHRS and YFSETQ. The CDR3 sequence is CASSPGQAADTQYF. The CDR3, as DNA: TGCGCCAGCAGCCCGGGACAGGCCGCAGATACGCAGTATTTT.

This clonotype was detected many times. The rearrangement links TRBV7-2 to TRBJ1-3, with D possibly matching TRBD1 (6 bases). This CDR3 spans 16 amino acids. V was cut by 4 bases and J by 11 bases, with 24 bases left in between. Germline CDR1 SGHTA, CDR2 FQGNSA. The CDR3 DNA follows: TGTGCCAGCAGCTGGGCACAGGGTACCCCACCAGTGGCCATATATTTT. Translation: CASSWAQGTPPVAIYF.

This clonotype was seen many times. The V gene is TRBV6-5, the J gene TRBJ2-3; TRBD2 might be the D (6 bases). Trimming took off 2 bases at V and 5 bases at J, with 8 bases between the two ends. Germline CDR1 MNHEY, CDR2 SVGAGI. The CDR3 contains 13 residues. CDR3 coding DNA: TGTGCCAGCAGTTACCGGGGGAGAGATACGCAGTATTTT. Its protein product is CASSYRGRDTQYF.

The chain uses TRBV12-3 or TRBV12-4 and TRBJ2-3; 7 nucleotides match TRBD2. This CDR3 region has 15 residues. The V segment lost 5 bases and the J segment 2 bases; nucleotides outside the gene matches: 7. The CDR3 sequence is CASSTSTSPTDTQYF. The CDR3 region has the DNA TGTGCCAGCAGTACATCGACTAGCCCCACAGATACGCAGTATTTT.

As for this clonotype: At one of its ends the junction is not consistent with the germline gene, which may arise from a read error. The gene calls are TRBV30 and TRBJ1-1; D gene uncertain. Germline values: CDR1 GTSNPN, CDR2 SVGIG (reference sequence). CDR3 size: 12 residues. CDR3 sequence reads: CAWSFFGSVGCF. CDR3 nucleotides: TGTGCCTGGAGTTTCTTTGGATCGGTCGGTTGCTTT.

This clonotype was found a few times. V usage is TRBV7-6 and J usage is TRBJ2-1; D may be TRBD2 (6 bases). The V and J ends lost 0 bases and 7 bases respectively, with 10 bases between them. Germline CDR1 reads SGHVS; CDR2 reads FNYEAQ. The CDR3 totals 14 residues. CDR3 nucleotides: TGTGCCAGCAGCTTAGCCGTCGGGGGTAATGAGCAGTTCTTC. This gives the protein CASSLAVGGNEQFF.

The V gene is TRBV9, the J gene TRBJ1-6; D is perhaps TRBD1 (5 bases). V lost 1 base and J 9 bases, leaving 11 bases between the germline ends. The CDR3 consists of 14 residues. The V gene's germline CDR1 is SGDLS and CDR2 YYNGEE. The CDR3 DNA reads TGTGCCAGCAGCGTATTAGGGGAAGGTTCACCCCTCCACTTT. It encodes CASSVLGEGSPLHF.

In this sample, this clonotype turned up a few times. The chain joins TRBV11-2 to TRBJ2-1; D may be TRBD1 or TRBD2 (6 bases each). Germline assignment: CDR1 SGHAT and CDR2 FQNNGV. CDR3 size: 16 residues. The V end was cut by 5 bases, the J end by 2 bases, with 16 bases between. The CDR3: CASSKPGAAPYNEQFF. CDR3 DNA sequence: TGTGCCAGCAGCAAACCGGGGGCCGCTCCCTACAATGAGCAGTTCTTC.

This clonotype was counted a few times. The chain couples TRBV7-2 to TRBJ1-4; 7 bases agree with TRBD1. The CDR3 is made up of 14 amino acids. CDR1 SGHTA and CDR2 FQGNSA come from the germline V gene. The ends lost 3 bases at V and 7 bases at J; junction bases unmatched: 5. The CDR3 region has the DNA TGTGCCAGCAGCTTCAGGGGGATGGGTGAAAAACTGTTTTTT. It codes for CASSFRGMGEKLFF.